This T cell receptor (beta chain) derives from a study of spatial heterogeneity in lung cancer. This clonotype has ten or more counts. Described time point: blood at routine non-recurrence follow-up after resection. This CDR3 contains 14 residues. V lost 4 bases to trimming and J lost 7 bases, with 17 bases between them. Germline loops: CDR1 GTSNPN, CDR2 SVGIG (reference sequence). MiXCR, run by TCRdb on the 5' RACE reads, gives a single entry per CDR3 protein. This sample yields some 30,000 distinct CDR3 sequences, of which 10% are seen a single time; less than 35% belongs to the top ten. The chain recombines TRBV30 with TRBJ1-5; TRBD1 is a possible D gene (5 bases). This sample comprised PBMCs, obtained at follow-up. This clonotype was sampled from a female donor with early-stage non-small cell lung cancer. Written as DNA, the CDR3 is TGTGCCTGGAATAGGGCAGGGAGGGGACAGCCCCAGCATTTT. Protein product: CAWNRAGRGQPQHF. Drawing the rest from reference TRBV30 and TRBJ1-5, the complete variable domain is SQTIHQWPATLVQPVGSPLSLECTVEGTSNPNLYWYRQAAGRGLQLLFYSVGIGQISSEVPQNLSASRPQDRQFILSSKKLLLSDSGFYLCAWNRAGRGQPQHFGDGTRLSIL.